Each of the 10 T cell receptor beta chains below was sequenced from the same sample in a study. TCRdb itself ran the 5' RACE reads through MiXCR, one entry per CDR3 protein. The sample shows 10,000 to 13,000 distinct CDR3 sequences, 17% of them seen only once. Treg sorting used a CD4+CD25+CD127-/low gate. The sample comprised Tregs sorted from a lymph node. The receptor source for this set is a female donor with breast cancer.

This clonotype was seen repeatedly, ten times or more. The chain has TRBV4-1 and TRBJ2-7; D unclear. CDR3 length: 12 amino acids. Trimming pared 4 bases from V and 0 bases from J, leaving 4 bases between. Germline CDR1 MGHRA, CDR2 YSYEKL. CDR3 amino acids: CASSLNSYEQYF. CDR3 bases: TGCGCCAGCAGCCTAAACTCCTACGAGCAGTACTTC.

This clonotype was counted ten times or more. V and J are TRBV7-8 and TRBJ2-1; D unresolved. This CDR3 spans 15 amino acids. Trimming took off 0 bases at V and 5 bases at J, with 11 bases between the two ends. Germline V gives CDR1 SGHVS, CDR2 FQNEAQ. The CDR3 here is CASSLAVPPNNEQFF. CDR3 in DNA: TGTGCCAGCAGCTTAGCGGTTCCCCCTAACAATGAGCAGTTCTTC.

In this sample, this clonotype turned up many times. The rearrangement joins TRBV5-1 to TRBJ2-7; 7 nucleotides line up with TRBD2. The junction had 8 bases not matched to a gene; V was cut back by 4 bases and J by 1 base. Germline values: CDR1 SGHRS, CDR2 YFSETQ. The CDR3 is 15 amino acids. The CDR3 coding sequence is TGCGCCAGCAGCGAAATAGCGGGTGGATCCTACGAGCAGTACTTC. It codes for CASSEIAGGSYEQYF.

This chain links TRBV7-9 with TRBJ1-4; D call uncertain. The CDR3 contains 14 residues. CDR1 and CDR2 (germline): SEHNR, FQNEAQ (reference sequence). Trimming took off 0 bases at V and 9 bases at J, with 11 bases between the two ends. The CDR3, as DNA: TGTGCCAGCAGCTTAGCAGGGAAAAATAAAAAACTGTTTTTT. Amino acid sequence: CASSLAGKNKKLFF.

By share of the sample, this clonotype is medium-sized. V gene TRBV6-2 or TRBV6-3 combines with J gene TRBJ2-3, with 11 bases lining up with TRBD2. Germline CDR1 is MNHEY and CDR2 is SVGEGT. CDR3 length: 16 amino acids. V was pared by 5 bases and J by 1 base, with 5 bases of the junction left unmatched. CDR3 bases: TGTGCCAGCAGTAGTGGGACTAGCGGACGCACAGATACGCAGTATTTT. As protein: CASSSGTSGRTDTQYF.

This clonotype is deemed medium-sized (0.01 to 0.1%). The chain employs TRBV4-1 and TRBJ2-5; 8 positions match TRBD1. The V gene end was trimmed by 2 bases and the J gene end by 5 bases; junction bases not matched to a gene: 7. The CDR3 extends over 15 amino acids. Germline loops: CDR1 MGHRA, CDR2 YSYEKL. DNA of the CDR3: TGCGCCAGCAGCCAACAACAGGGGGTCGGGGAGACCCAGTACTTC. Translating it yields CASSQQQGVGETQYF.

Sample share makes this clonotype medium-sized. The rearrangement links TRBV5-1 to TRBJ2-2; maybe TRBD1 (5 bases). Trimming cost V 4 bases and J 5 bases, with 21 bases left between them. In germline, CDR1 is SGHRS, CDR2 YFSETQ. The CDR3 contains 17 residues. DNA for the CDR3: TGCGCCAGCAGCATACCAAGCCCTACGACAGAGACCGGGGAGCTGTTTTTT. Residues: CASSIPSPTTETGELFF.

By share, this clonotype counts as medium-sized. The V gene is TRBV2, the J gene TRBJ1-6; D is possibly TRBD1 (5 bases). This CDR3 spans 14 amino acids. The ends were cut back, 3 bases at V and 5 bases at J, with 8 bases in the middle. Germline V gene lookup returns CDR1 SNHLY and CDR2 FYNNEI. This CDR3 reads CASSETANNSPLHF. CDR3 bases: TGTGCCAGCAGTGAGACAGCGAATAATTCACCCCTCCACTTT.

There are a few counts of this clonotype. One base away lies a much larger clone, so this may be a sequencing read error. The chain combines TRBV30 with TRBJ1-3, with D possibly matching TRBD1 (5 bases). V gave up 5 bases and J gave up 2 bases, with 10 bases separating them. This CDR3 is 13 amino acids long. Germline CDR1 reads GTSNPN; CDR2 reads SVGIG (reference sequence). The CDR3 DNA reads TGTGCCTGGGTACAGGCAACTGGAAACACCATATATTTT. It codes for CAWVQATGNTIYF.

With respect to this clonotype: Relative to the germline gene, one junction end is altered; a read error may explain this. The chain recombines TRBV6-1 with TRBJ1-5; TRBD1 agrees at 8 bases. The CDR3 sequence is 13 residues long. Germline V gene sequence: CDR1 MNHNS, CDR2 SASEGT. For the CDR3, the DNA is TGTGACAGCAGTCCACAGGGGGGACAGCCCCAGCATTTT. Translating gives CDSSPQGGQPQHF.